This T cell receptor (beta chain) was sequenced during a study of CD8 T cells in ankylosing spondylitis. TCRdb used MiXCR to reprocess the 5' RACE reads, holding one entry per CDR3 protein. The sample holds under 300,000 distinct CDR3 sequences, more than 9% seen once. Germline CDR1 reads DFQATT; CDR2 reads SNEGSKA (reference sequence). CDR3 size: 16 residues. With V trimmed by 5 bases and J by 2 bases, 13 bases remained unmatched. Broader study findings: The study looked at matched synovial fluid samples from ankylosing spondylitis patients. Disease-linked clones were reported to be significantly enriched there.

Ten or more counts support this clonotype. As yet, its antigen is unknown. V and J are TRBV20-1 and TRBJ2-5; 8 bases are shared with TRBD2. The sequence was obtained from a male donor with ankylosing spondylitis or in good health (not recorded which). The sequencing input was blood, either unsorted or a sorted T cell fraction (not recorded which). In DNA, the CDR3 is TGCAGTGCTTTCGTCGGGAGGGGGGTGACTCAAGAGACCCAGTACTTC. The encoded protein is CSAFVGRGVTQETQYF.